The source of this T cell receptor beta chain is a study of cytomegalovirus exposure and HLA in healthy donors. Study outcomes and limitations: Later analysis associated a missense DCLRE1C variant with TCR beta V- and J-gene trimming. Presence/absence analysis assumed near-uniform sequencing depth across donors. As a later analysis revealed, most CMV-associated TCR beta chains appeared HLA-restricted.

The PCR ran on 60 Vbeta and 13 Jbeta primers. Assay used: immunoSEQ multiplex PCR; TCRdb lists only in-frame clones, some missing. The sample contains around 67,000 clones, about 84% of which appear only once. As to this clone: Its antigen is unknown.

Trimming took 3 bases from V and 3 from J, leaving 17 bases between them. The length of the CDR3 is 15 residues. Germline CDR1 reads GTSNPN; CDR2 reads SVGIG (reference sequence). Material for sequencing was PBMCs. The sequence derives from a man younger than 35 in good health and CMV-seropositive. The chain uses TRBV30 and TRBJ2-5; D may be TRBD2 (6 bases). CDR3 region: CAWRGGQREEETQYF. CDR3 sequence (DNA): TGTGCCTGGAGGGGGGGTCAGAGAGAAGAAGAGACCCAGTACTTC.